This is a list of T cell receptor beta chains from one sample in a study of T-cell memory formation after mild COVID-19. From the 5' RACE reads, TCRdb called clonotypes with MiXCR, one entry per CDR3 protein. The table includes 150,000 to 200,000 distinct CDR3 sequences, around a tenth detected once. The sample taken for sequencing was PBMCs or a T cell subset sorted from them (not recorded which). The receptors stem from a man aged 18 to 30 who had mild COVID-19 (a few samples of this study predate the infection). Cell type and time point are not known. Both conserved end residues are part of each CDR3. Fields, in order: J gene, clone size, V gene, D gene, CDR3 DNA, CDR3 protein. A D gene is named only where the DNA matches it firmly. Clone size appears in some rows only: once, few, many, or a class for an expanded clone.

J: TRBJ1-6
size: .
V: TRBV28
D: TRBD1
DNA: TGTGCCAGCAGTTTCCAGACAGGGCGGTCACCCCTCCACTTT
CDR3: CASSFQTGRSPLHF

J: TRBJ2-7
size: few
V: TRBV10-3
D: TRBD1
DNA: TGTGCCATCAGGCGAGACAGGGCGGAATGGGAGCAGTACTTC
CDR3: CAIRRDRAEWEQYF

J: TRBJ2-1
size: few
V: TRBV19
D: TRBD1
DNA: TGTGCCAGTAGTAGACAGGGTTCTCTCTCCTACAATGAGCAGTTCTTC
CDR3: CASSRQGSLSYNEQFF

J: TRBJ2-3
size: few
V: TRBV5-1
D: TRBD2
DNA: TGCGCCAGCAGCTTGGGATGGGCTAGCGGGGGAGATACGCAGTATTTT
CDR3: CASSLGWASGGDTQYF

J: TRBJ1-1
size: few
V: TRBV19
D: .
DNA: TGTGCCAGTAGTCCCCGGAGTGTGAACACTGAAGCTTTCTTT
CDR3: CASSPRSVNTEAFF

J: TRBJ1-1
size: .
V: TRBV11-2
D: .
DNA: TGTGCCAGCAGCTTAGATGTTGGACAACCCCCGGCTGAAGCTTTCTTT
CDR3: CASSLDVGQPPAEAFF

J: TRBJ2-3
size: few
V: TRBV5-1
D: TRBD2
DNA: TGCGCCAGCAGCGCCGGGACTAGCGGGGTGCACACAGATACGCAGTATTTT
CDR3: CASSAGTSGVHTDTQYF

J: TRBJ2-2
size: few
V: TRBV4-3
D: TRBD2
DNA: TGCGCCAGTTCCCTACAGCCGGGACTAGGGAACACCGGGGAGCTGTTTTTT
CDR3: CASSLQPGLGNTGELFF

J: TRBJ2-5
size: .
V: TRBV20-1
D: .
DNA: TGCAGTGCGGGGGATTATGAGGGCCAAGAGACCCAGTACTTC
CDR3: CSAGDYEGQETQYF

J: TRBJ2-2
size: few
V: TRBV5-4
D: .
DNA: TGTGCCAGCAGCTTTGACGGGACTTACACCGGGGAGCTGTTTTTT
CDR3: CASSFDGTYTGELFF

J: TRBJ2-1
size: .
V: TRBV10-3
D: .
DNA: TGTGCCATCAGTGCTCAGGGCTCCTACAATGAGCAGTTCTTC
CDR3: CAISAQGSYNEQFF

J: TRBJ2-2
size: few
V: TRBV10-3
D: .
DNA: TGTGCCATTGACTCCGGGACGGCGAACACCGGGGAGCTGTTTTTT
CDR3: CAIDSGTANTGELFF

J: TRBJ1-4
size: .
V: TRBV5-1
D: .
DNA: TGCGCCAGCAGCCTCGGGACACCGAATGAAAAACTGTTTTTT
CDR3: CASSLGTPNEKLFF

J: TRBJ2-2
size: .
V: TRBV12-3/TRBV12-4
D: TRBD2
DNA: TGTGCCAGCAGTTTACGGGGAGGGGAAGCCGGGGAGCTGTTTTTT
CDR3: CASSLRGGEAGELFF

J: TRBJ1-2
size: .
V: TRBV29-1
D: .
DNA: TGCAGCGTGGGGGCCATGACGTATGGCTACACCTTC
CDR3: CSVGAMTYGYTF

J: TRBJ1-5
size: many
V: TRBV6-6
D: .
DNA: TGTGCCAGCAGCTCCGAACAGCCCCAGCATTTT
CDR3: CASSSEQPQHF

J: TRBJ2-5
size: many
V: TRBV19
D: .
DNA: TGTGCCAGTAGTGGAGAACGGGGGCGGGGGACCCAGTACTTC
CDR3: CASSGERGRGTQYF

J: TRBJ2-3
size: many
V: TRBV7-9
D: TRBD1
DNA: TGTGCCAGCAGCCCCCGAGTAAGTCGACAGGGGGCCATTAGCACAGATACGCAGTATTTT
CDR3: CASSPRVSRQGAISTDTQYF

J: TRBJ2-7
size: few
V: TRBV18
D: .
DNA: TGTGCCAGCTCACCCAGACGGGGAACCTACGAGCAGTACTTC
CDR3: CASSPRRGTYEQYF

J: TRBJ2-3
size: .
V: TRBV2
D: .
DNA: TGTGTAGGGACCCTGGGAGATACGCAGTATTTT
CDR3: CVGTLGDTQYF

J: TRBJ2-7
size: .
V: TRBV6-5
D: .
DNA: TGTGCCAGCAGCCTTGGCGGGGTCCACGAGCAGTACTTC
CDR3: CASSLGGVHEQYF

J: TRBJ1-1
size: few
V: TRBV20-1
D: .
DNA: TGCAGTGCTAGAGAGGGAAGTGTGGCGGGTACTGAAGCTTTCTTT
CDR3: CSAREGSVAGTEAFF

J: TRBJ2-2
size: .
V: TRBV2
D: .
DNA: TGTGCCAGCAGTGAAGGCCCAGACGGGGAGCTGTTTTTT
CDR3: CASSEGPDGELFF

J: TRBJ2-1
size: many
V: TRBV10-3
D: TRBD2
DNA: TGTGCCATCAGAGGGACTAGCGAATACAATGAGCAGTTCTTC
CDR3: CAIRGTSEYNEQFF

J: TRBJ2-1
size: many
V: TRBV7-2
D: .
DNA: TGTGCCAGCAGCCCCGAGGTGGCCTACAATGAGCAGTTCTTC
CDR3: CASSPEVAYNEQFF

J: TRBJ2-1
size: many
V: TRBV20-1
D: TRBD1
DNA: TGCAGTGCTCCACTCCGGGACAGGGGGAACAATGAGCAGTTCTTC
CDR3: CSAPLRDRGNNEQFF

J: TRBJ1-5
size: .
V: TRBV12-3/TRBV12-4
D: .
DNA: TGTGCCAGCAGACCCGATTATGGGAGTCAGCCCCAGCATTTT
CDR3: CASRPDYGSQPQHF

J: TRBJ2-2
size: .
V: TRBV12-3/TRBV12-4
D: .
DNA: TGTGCCAGCAGTTTCCAGAAAAACACCGGGGAGCTGTTTTTT
CDR3: CASSFQKNTGELFF

J: TRBJ1-1
size: .
V: TRBV7-9
D: .
DNA: TGTGCCAGCAGCCCTGGGCCCAGGAACACTGAAGCTTTCTTT
CDR3: CASSPGPRNTEAFF

J: TRBJ2-5
size: .
V: TRBV7-9
D: .
DNA: TGTGCCAGCAGCCCGGGGACCCGCCAAGAGACCCAGTACTTC
CDR3: CASSPGTRQETQYF

J: TRBJ2-1
size: few
V: TRBV29-1
D: .
DNA: TGCAGCTCGGGGGCGAAGAATGAGCAGTTCTTC
CDR3: CSSGAKNEQFF

J: TRBJ2-2
size: .
V: TRBV12-3/TRBV12-4
D: .
DNA: TGTGCCAGCACTGGGACTCGCAACACCGGGGAGCTGTTTTTT
CDR3: CASTGTRNTGELFF

J: TRBJ2-7
size: .
V: TRBV6-2/TRBV6-3
D: .
DNA: TGTGCCAGCAGTTACTCGGGGCCAGCCGTGTACTTC
CDR3: CASSYSGPAVYF

J: TRBJ1-4
size: .
V: TRBV6-5
D: .
DNA: TGTGCCAGCAGTGAATCCGGGCGTGGAGGAAAACTGTTTTTT
CDR3: CASSESGRGGKLFF

J: TRBJ2-5
size: .
V: TRBV11-2
D: .
DNA: TGTGCCAGCAGCATAGACAGACAAGAGACCCAGTACTTC
CDR3: CASSIDRQETQYF

J: TRBJ2-3
size: many
V: TRBV7-2
D: .
DNA: TGTGCCAGCAGCCCGTCCGGCACAGATACGCAGTATTTT
CDR3: CASSPSGTDTQYF

J: TRBJ1-2
size: once
V: TRBV20-1
D: TRBD1
DNA: TGCAGTGCACGGGACAGAAGCCCCTATGGCTACACCTTC
CDR3: CSARDRSPYGYTF

J: TRBJ1-1
size: .
V: TRBV4-3
D: TRBD1
DNA: TGCGCCAGCAGCCAAGATGCAGCAGGGGGGGCTTTCTTT
CDR3: CASSQDAAGGAFF

J: TRBJ2-3
size: .
V: TRBV7-6
D: TRBD1
DNA: TGTGCCAGCAGCTTAGGGACAGGGGGCGGAGATACGCAGTATTTT
CDR3: CASSLGTGGGDTQYF

J: TRBJ1-2
size: many
V: TRBV7-2
D: .
DNA: TGTGCCAGCAGCTGGGGTGGAAAGGGAAACTATGGCTACACCTTC
CDR3: CASSWGGKGNYGYTF

J: TRBJ2-1
size: .
V: TRBV12-3/TRBV12-4
D: .
DNA: TGTGCCAGCAGCCCTCACAGGAGCTCCTACAATGAGCAGTTCTTC
CDR3: CASSPHRSSYNEQFF

J: TRBJ2-1
size: .
V: TRBV7-9
D: .
DNA: TGTGCCAGCAGTTCCCACTCAGGGTCGGGCTATTACAATGAGCAGTTCTTC
CDR3: CASSSHSGSGYYNEQFF

J: TRBJ1-1
size: few
V: TRBV18
D: TRBD1
DNA: TGTGCCAGCTCAAAACTTCAGGGGGGTGACACTGAAGCTTTCTTT
CDR3: CASSKLQGGDTEAFF

J: TRBJ2-7
size: few
V: TRBV4-2
D: .
DNA: TGTGCCAGCAGCCAAGAGTCAGCCACCTACGAGCAGTACTTC
CDR3: CASSQESATYEQYF

J: TRBJ1-1
size: few
V: TRBV4-3
D: .
DNA: TGCGCCAGCAGCCGGCGGAGTTTGGAGAACACTGAAGCTTTCTTT
CDR3: CASSRRSLENTEAFF

J: TRBJ1-1
size: few
V: TRBV5-7
D: .
DNA: TGTGCCAGCAGCTTGGTAACCGGACATCCGTTGAACACTGAAGCTTTCTTT
CDR3: CASSLVTGHPLNTEAFF

J: TRBJ1-1
size: .
V: TRBV5-1
D: .
DNA: TGCGCCAGCAGTAAGCTGGTCCTGAACACTGAAGCTTTCTTT
CDR3: CASSKLVLNTEAFF

J: TRBJ1-2
size: few
V: TRBV5-1
D: .
DNA: TGCGCCAGCAGTACTGAGGGATGGAATGGCTACACCTTC
CDR3: CASSTEGWNGYTF

J: TRBJ2-3
size: .
V: TRBV7-9
D: .
DNA: TGTGCCAGCAGCTTGGGCGTGGCTGATACGCAGTATTTT
CDR3: CASSLGVADTQYF